The entry below describes one T cell receptor (beta chain). Trimming shortened V by 2 bases and J by 0 bases, and 15 bases separated the two germline ends. Germline CDR1 and CDR2: SGHTA and FQGNSA. CDR3 length: 17 amino acids. The data stem from a study of human T cells and chemical hapten exposure. On the study more broadly: The variation in per-sample TCR yields arose mainly from small differences in pooled library volumes.

Time point defined: patch test 3, about 24 weeks after DPC sensitization. Treatment in this sample: therapeutic diphenylcyclopropenone sensitization with weekly scalp DPC. From the RACE reads, TCRdb called clonotypes with MiXCR, one entry per CDR3 protein. The data contain 95,000 to 150,000 distinct CDR3 sequences, about 11% of them singletons. The sequenced sample was whole blood, obtained in connection with sensitization to the hapten diphenylcyclopropenone (DPC). This clonotype originated in a woman aged 45 to 65 with alopecia areata. Some clones in this sample may be carry-over from other donors' samples. The genes are TRBV7-2 and TRBJ2-3; D perhaps matches TRBD2 (5 bases). CDR3 nucleotide sequence: TGTGCCAGCAGCTTAATGGGTAGGGAGTACAGCACAGATACGCAGTATTTT. It translates to CASSLMGREYSTDTQYF.